Each of the 18 T cell receptor beta chains below was sequenced from the same sample in a study of cytomegalovirus exposure and HLA in healthy donors (dated by TCRdb to the late 2010s). Library method: the immunoSEQ multiplex PCR assay. For the multiplex PCR, a mixture combining 60 forward primers for TCR Vbeta segments and 13 reverse primers for TCR Jbeta segments was used. TCRdb obtained this table from immuneACCESS and retained in-frame rearrangements with V and J assigned. These tables miss some clones; where compared with another copy, unresolved V genes account for less than half of the shortfall, and the remainder is unexplained. For this sample there are 150,000 to 200,000 clones; approximately 85% appear just once. The ten top clones hold about a tenth of the sample. The sequenced sample consisted of PBMCs. The receptors stem from a man aged 18 to 29 in good health and CMV-seropositive.

This chain joins TRBV5-6 and TRBJ1-6, with D uncertain. Germline values: CDR1 SGHDT, CDR2 YYEEEE. V lost 4 bases and J lost 0, with 14 bases in between. This CDR3 comprises 17 residues. The CDR3 loop is CASSGRPKGSYNSPLHF. The CDR3 DNA follows: TGTGCCAGCAGCGGCAGGCCAAAAGGCTCCTATAATTCACCCCTCCACTTT.

The chain employs TRBV7-7 and TRBJ2-7; TRBD1 aligns across 7 bases. CDR1 is SSHAT, CDR2 FNYEAQ, per germline (reference sequence). Losses at the gene ends were 5 bases for V and 2 bases for J; bases not matched to a gene: 3. The CDR3 has 13 amino acids. This CDR3 is CASSPTGTYEQYF. The CDR3, as DNA: TGTGCCAGCAGCCCGACAGGGACCTACGAGCAGTACTTC. Full variable domain (outside the CDR3, taken from reference TRBV7-7 and TRBJ2-7): GAGVSQSPRYKVTKRGQDVTLRCDPISSHATLYWYQQALGQGPEFLTYFNYEAQPDKSGLPSDRFSAERPEGSISTLTIQRTEQRDSAMYRCASSPTGTYEQYFGPGTRLTVT.

This clone was seen once. J is TRBJ2-5 and V is TRBV7-6, with TRBD1 matching over 7 bases. Germline V CDR1 and CDR2: SGHVS, FNYEAQ. Trimming cost V 5 bases and J 2 bases; bases outside gene matches: 11. This CDR3 is 16 amino acids long. CDR3 residues: CASSLKTGTDQETQYF. The CDR3 DNA reads TGTGCCAGCAGCCTCAAAACCGGGACAGATCAAGAGACCCAGTACTTC.

The V call is TRBV4-3, the J call TRBJ1-4; 10 bases are shared with TRBD1. Germline loops: CDR1 LGHNA, CDR2 YSLEER. The CDR3 has 17 amino acids. With V trimmed by 0 bases and J by 8 bases, 9 bases remained unmatched. The CDR3 reads CASSQDMLGDRGEKLFF. CDR3 nucleotide sequence: TGCGCCAGCAGCCAAGATATGTTGGGGGACAGGGGCGAAAAACTGTTTTTT.

The gene calls are TRBV25-1 and TRBJ2-7; possibly TRBD1 for D (6 bases). Germline V gene data show CDR1 as MGHDK and CDR2 as SYGVNS. CDR3 length equals 17 residues. The ends were cut back, 3 bases at V and 2 bases at J, with 20 bases in the middle. The CDR3 region has the DNA TGTGCCAGCAGTGACAAAGTACTCTCGGACAGAACCTACGAGCAGTACTTC. This gives the protein CASSDKVLSDRTYEQYF.

CDR3: CASSGQGILAKNIQYF. In nucleotides, the CDR3 is TGTGCCAGTTCGGGACAGGGGATTTTAGCCAAAAACATTCAGTACTTC. The chain recombines TRBV7-9 with TRBJ2-4; 10 bases line up with TRBD1. V shed 9 bases and J 0 bases; nucleotides not matched to a gene: 8. Germline lookup yields CDR1 SEHNR and CDR2 FQNEAQ (reference sequence). The CDR3 is 16 residues long.

CDR3 in amino acids: CASSPAIEDRVAFF. In DNA, the CDR3 is TGTGCCAGCAGCCCAGCGATAGAGGACAGGGTGGCTTTCTTT. The chain has TRBV9 and TRBJ1-1; 8 nucleotides match TRBD1. Looked up from germline, CDR1 is SGDLS and CDR2 is YYNGEE. This CDR3 is built from 14 residues. V shed 4 bases and J 11 bases; nucleotides not matched to a gene: 13.

About this clone itself: Sequence at one end of the junction differs from germline and may be a read error. Other DNA variants within this sample encode the same CDR3. The CDR3 DNA sequence: TGTGCCAGCAGCTCGGACAGGGGTGATCAGCCTCAGCATTTT. Residues: CASSSDRGDQPQHF. The chain carries TRBV5-4 and TRBJ1-5; TRBD1 matches at 9 bases. The CDR3 extends over 14 amino acids. Germline-derived CDR1 and CDR2 are SGHNT and YYREEE (reference sequence).

CDR3 nucleotides: TGTGCCAGCAGCTTCCGACAGAGAAGTGAAGCTTTCTTT. Translated, it gives CASSFRQRSEAFF. The chain joins TRBV5-4 to TRBJ1-1; D perhaps matches TRBD1 (5 bases). V was shortened by 2 bases and J by 7 bases, with 12 bases between the two germline ends. Germline lookup yields CDR1 SGHNT and CDR2 YYREEE (reference sequence). The CDR3 covers 13 residues.

The chain employs TRBV10-1 and TRBJ2-5; weak D call: TRBD1 (6 bases). CDR1 and CDR2 from the germline V gene are WNHNN and SYGVQD (reference sequence). This CDR3 comprises 14 residues. V lost 6 bases and J lost 5, with 16 bases in between. The CDR3 loop is CASRRRTAGETQYF. The CDR3 nucleotides read TGCGCCAGCAGACGAAGGACAGCTGGGGAGACCCAGTACTTC.

This clone appeared once. The chain recombines TRBV5-1 with TRBJ2-2, with D maybe TRBD2 (6 bases). CDR3 length: 16 amino acids. Trimming removed 1 base at V and 3 bases at J, with 13 bases between. Germline CDR1 and CDR2: SGHRS and YFSETQ. The CDR3 DNA is TGCGCCAGCAGCTTGCTTGTCGGGGGTGACACCGGGGAGCTGTTTTTT. It translates to CASSLLVGGDTGELFF.

This clone appeared a few times. The CDR3 reads CASSGLGQSSGANVLTF. The CDR3 region has the DNA TGCGCCAGCAGTGGCCTTGGACAAAGCTCTGGGGCCAACGTCCTGACTTTC. V is TRBV10-2 and J is TRBJ2-6, with D maybe TRBD1 (5 bases). CDR3 size: 17 residues. CDR1 is WSHSY, CDR2 SAAADI, per germline. Trimming took 4 bases from V and 0 from J, leaving 13 bases between them.

This clone came up a few times. The V and J genes are TRBV4-1 and TRBJ1-4; maybe TRBD1 (5 bases). Germline V gene sequence: CDR1 MGHRA, CDR2 YSYEKL. V was trimmed by 3 bases and J by 8 bases, leaving 25 bases between them. The CDR3 has 18 amino acids. CDR3 in amino acids: CASSHLPRGRWAWEKLFF. CDR3 coding DNA: TGCGCCAGCAGCCACCTTCCAAGGGGCAGGTGGGCGTGGGAAAAACTGTTTTTT.

The chain couples TRBV7-2 to TRBJ1-4; tentative D call: TRBD1 (5 bases). Germline CDR1 and CDR2: SGHTA and FQGNSA. This CDR3 has 13 amino acids. V was cut by 5 bases and J by 8 bases, with 12 bases left in between. Written as DNA, the CDR3 is TGTGCCAGCAGCCCTCGGGGGGGGGAAAAACTGTTTTTT. This sequence encodes CASSPRGGEKLFF.

J is TRBJ2-3 and V is TRBV19; D remains ambiguous. V dropped 3 bases and J dropped 4 bases, with 14 bases sitting between them. The length of the CDR3 is 15 residues. Per germline, CDR1 LNHDA and CDR2 SQIVND (reference sequence). Here the CDR3 reads CASSIAIGFPDTQYF. The CDR3 nucleotides are TGTGCCAGTAGTATTGCGATCGGTTTCCCAGATACGCAGTATTTT.

The chain combines TRBV29-1 with TRBJ2-1; D may be TRBD2 (7 bases). Between the trimmed V and J ends, which lost 6 bases and 3 bases, there was a span of 18 bases. The CDR3 consists of 15 residues. Germline V CDR1 and CDR2: SQVTM, ANQGSEA. CDR3 sequence reads: CSVKRGGRLYNEQFF. For the CDR3, the DNA is TGCAGCGTAAAAAGGGGGGGGCGCCTCTACAATGAGCAGTTCTTC.

The rearrangement joins TRBV25-1 to TRBJ2-3, with 9 bases lining up with TRBD1. CDR3 length equals 17 residues. Per the germline V gene, CDR1 is MGHDK and CDR2 is SYGVNS. Trimming at V came to 10 bases and at J to 1 base, leaving 15 bases not matched to a gene. The CDR3 DNA is TGTGCCACCAGATCCGGGACAGGGAGGTTGGGCACAGATACGCAGTATTTT. Translating gives CATRSGTGRLGTDTQYF.

The chain recombines TRBV5-1 with TRBJ1-2; TRBD1 matches 8 bases. Per germline, CDR1 SGHRS and CDR2 YFSETQ. V was clipped by 2 bases and J by 3 bases; unmatched bases: 6. The CDR3 consists of 15 residues. The CDR3 region has the DNA TGCGCCAGCAGCTTACAGGGGGATCTAGACTATGGCTACACCTTC. Translation: CASSLQGDLDYGYTF. The full variable domain, rest sourced from reference TRBV5-1 and TRBJ1-2, is KAGVTQTPRYLIKTRGQQVTLSCSPISGHRSVSWYQQTPGQGLQFLFEYFSETQRNKGNFPGRFSGRQFSNSRSEMNVSTLELGDSALYLCASSLQGDLDYGYTFGSGTRLTVV.